One sample yielded the 30 T cell receptor beta chains listed below, sequenced in a study of blood T cell repertoires in COVID-19 (TCRdb year 2020). Receptor libraries were prepared by the immunoSEQ multiplex PCR assay. Imported from immuneACCESS, the table was reduced by TCRdb to in-frame sequences with V and J called. These copies leave out some clones; in studies compared against another copy, an unresolved V gene accounts for under half, and the cause of the remainder is not known. This sample gives 250,000 to 300,000 clones in total; around 86% of them show up just once. The top ten constitute around 5% of the sample. Sequencing used peripheral blood. These receptors all come from a woman aged 60-75 years with COVID-19, enrolled during active disease.

The CDR3 spells CASSQGIGQPQHF. Here the CDR3 DNA reads TGTGCCAGCAGCCAGGGGATAGGTCAGCCCCAGCATTTT. The chain uses TRBV7-3 and TRBJ1-5; a possible D gene is TRBD1 (6 bases). Between the trimmed V and J ends, which lost 5 bases and 6 bases, there was a span of 11 bases. CDR1 and CDR2 from the germline V gene are SGHTA and FQGTGA. The CDR3 totals 13 residues.

The chain joins TRBV10-3 to TRBJ2-2; no definite D call. Trimming removed 2 bases at V and 7 bases at J, with 11 bases between. CDR1 ENHRY and CDR2 SYGVKD come from the germline V gene. CDR3 size: 14 residues. CDR3 DNA: TGTGCCATCAGTGAGGTCGGTGGCGGCGGGGAGCTGTTTTTT. This sequence encodes CAISEVGGGGELFF.

V gene TRBV28 combines with J gene TRBJ1-5; TRBD1 matches at 9 bases. Germline values: CDR1 MDHEN, CDR2 SYDVKM. The J segment lost 11 bases and the V segment lost 8 bases, leaving 4 bases of the junction unmatched. This CDR3 contains 11 residues. For the CDR3, the DNA is TGTGCCAGCGAAGACAGGGGGTCCCAGCATTTT. As protein: CASEDRGSQHF. Supplemented by reference TRBV28 and TRBJ1-5, the full variable domain reads DVKVTQSSRYLVKRTGEKVFLECVQDMDHENMFWYRQDPGLGLRLIYFSYDVKMKEKGDIPEGYSVSREKKERFSLILESASTNQTSMYLCASEDRGSQHFGDGTRLSIL.

The chain recombines TRBV19 with TRBJ2-1, with TRBD1 matching 7 bases. The CDR3 runs to 16 residues. Per the germline V gene, CDR1 is LNHDA and CDR2 is SQIVND (reference sequence). Losses at the gene ends were 6 bases for V and 0 bases for J; bases not matched to a gene: 8. CDR3 loop: CASRLRTGSSYNEQFF. Here the CDR3 DNA reads TGTGCCAGTAGACTCCGGACAGGAAGCTCCTACAATGAGCAGTTCTTC.

This clone is a singleton in its sample. The J gene is TRBJ1-2, the V gene TRBV6-2 or TRBV6-3; 9 nucleotides line up with TRBD1. CDR3 length: 16 amino acids. In germline, CDR1 is MNHEY, CDR2 SVGEGT. V lost 5 bases and J lost 6; bases outside the gene matches: 13. CDR3 sequence reads: CASSHGWTGVENGYTF. CDR3 DNA sequence: TGTGCCAGCAGTCACGGATGGACAGGGGTGGAGAATGGCTACACCTTC.

The chain links TRBV4-1 to TRBJ1-4; the D gene is possibly TRBD1 (5 bases). The CDR3 length is 14 residues. Germline CDR1 and CDR2: MGHRA and YSYEKL. V gave up 1 base and J gave up 9 bases, with 12 bases separating them. The CDR3, as DNA: TGCGCCAGCAGCCAAGGTCAGGGTGCAAAAAAACTGTTTTTT. Translating it yields CASSQGQGAKKLFF.

The chain uses TRBV5-4 and TRBJ2-2; D is unresolved. The CDR3 is made up of 14 amino acids. The germline gives CDR1 SGHNT, CDR2 YYREEE (reference sequence). Trimming shortened V by 0 bases and J by 14 bases, and 17 bases separated the two germline ends. This CDR3 reads CASSLAGREVELFF. The CDR3 region has the DNA TGTGCCAGCAGCTTGGCCGGTCGCGAAGTCGAACTGTTTTTT.

Details on this clone: One end of the junction fails to match germline, which may point to a read error. The chain links TRBV5-1 to TRBJ2-7; maybe TRBD2 (6 bases). Germline V gene lookup returns CDR1 SGHRS and CDR2 YFSETQ. The CDR3 sequence is 14 residues long. As DNA, the CDR3 is TGCGCCAGCAGCTTAGCTAGCGAGGACTACGAGCAGTGCTTC. Translated: CASSLASEDYEQCF.

The V call is TRBV7-9, the J call TRBJ1-6, with unresolved D. There are 12 residues in the CDR3. Germline assignment: CDR1 SEHNR and CDR2 FQNEAQ (reference sequence). The germline V and J ends were trimmed by 5 bases and 9 bases, with 8 bases remaining between them. The CDR3 DNA follows: TGTGCCAGCAGCCTCCAGCGTTCACCCCTCCACTTT. Protein: CASSLQRSPLHF.

The V call is TRBV6-5, the J call TRBJ1-2; 7 bases align to TRBD1. From germline, CDR1 is MNHEY and CDR2 SVGAGI. V lost 6 bases, J lost 0 bases, and 4 bases stayed unmatched. This CDR3 comprises 14 residues. The CDR3 bases are TGTGCCAGCAGCCAGACAGGGTCTAACTATGGCTACACCTTC. Its translation: CASSQTGSNYGYTF.

The chain employs TRBV27 and TRBJ1-5; a possible D gene is TRBD1 (6 bases). In germline, CDR1 is MNHEY, CDR2 SMNVEV (reference sequence). The V and J ends lost 9 bases and 2 bases respectively, with 14 bases between them. There are 14 residues in the CDR3. The CDR3 DNA is TGTGCCAGTAGGGTAGCAGGGGGCAATCAGCCCCAGCATTTT. Amino acid sequence: CASRVAGGNQPQHF.

This chain uses TRBV11-2 with TRBJ2-5; D possibly corresponds to TRBD1 (7 bases). Deletions cut 5 bases from V and 1 base from J, with 11 bases between. Germline V lookup: CDR1 SGHAT, CDR2 FQNNGV. The CDR3 runs to 14 residues. CDR3 sequence (DNA): TGTGCCAGCAGCGCGGGACAGCCCCAAGAGACCCAGTACTTC. It codes for CASSAGQPQETQYF.

This chain uses TRBV9 with TRBJ2-7; TRBD2 might be the D (6 bases). Per germline, CDR1 SGDLS and CDR2 YYNGEE. The CDR3 length is 15 residues. The V gene lost 0 bases and the J gene lost 1 base, with 11 bases spanning the gap. CDR3 protein: CASSVATGLSYEQYF. The CDR3 bases are TGTGCCAGCAGCGTAGCTACAGGACTATCCTACGAGCAGTACTTC.

The chain recombines TRBV6-2 or TRBV6-3 with TRBJ1-5; D gene ambiguous. CDR3 length equals 17 residues. The ends were cut back, 0 bases at V and 3 bases at J, with 15 bases in the middle. Germline V gene data show CDR1 as MNHEY and CDR2 as SVGEGT. CDR3: CASSYSVFRQPNQPQHF. Here the CDR3 DNA reads TGTGCCAGCAGTTACTCGGTATTCCGACAACCCAATCAGCCCCAGCATTTT.

This chain uses TRBV7-2 with TRBJ2-7; maybe TRBD1 (5 bases). This CDR3 comprises 13 residues. V lost 3 bases and J 4 bases, leaving 10 bases between the germline ends. Germline V gives CDR1 SGHTA, CDR2 FQGNSA. CDR3 bases: TGTGCCAGCAGCTTTGGCAGGGCATACGAGCAGTACTTC. It is translated as CASSFGRAYEQYF.

The rearrangement joins TRBV2 to TRBJ1-1; 8 positions match TRBD1. In germline, CDR1 is SNHLY, CDR2 FYNNEI. This CDR3 region has 14 residues. V shed 5 bases, J shed 0 bases, and the junction held 2 bases outside the gene matches. The CDR3 protein is CASSQGALNTEAFF. The CDR3, as DNA: TGTGCCAGCAGTCAGGGGGCACTGAACACTGAAGCTTTCTTT.

The sample holds one count of this clone. V gene TRBV19 combines with J gene TRBJ1-1, with 7 bases identical to TRBD1. With 5 bases clipped from V and 1 base from J, the junction kept 7 bases outside the gene matches. The CDR3 length is 15 residues. CDR1 is LNHDA and CDR2 is SQIVND in the germline V gene (reference sequence). CDR3 sequence (DNA): TGTGCCAGTAGTGTTACAGGGGCCCAGAACACTGAAGCTTTCTTT. It yields the protein CASSVTGAQNTEAFF.

The chain carries TRBV6-5 and TRBJ1-1; TRBD1 might be the D (5 bases). The germline gives CDR1 MNHEY, CDR2 SVGAGI. Trimming left V 6 bases short and J 1 base short, with 9 bases between. The CDR3 is made up of 13 amino acids. In DNA, the CDR3 is TGTGCCAGCAGCCGTGGACAGAACACTGAAGCTTTCTTT. Protein product: CASSRGQNTEAFF.

This sequence joins TRBV19 and TRBJ2-2, with a possible D match to TRBD2 (6 bases). Germline CDR1 is LNHDA and CDR2 is SQIVND (reference sequence). The CDR3 is 17 residues long. V was cut by 5 bases and J by 7 bases, with 23 bases left in between. The CDR3 coding sequence is TGTGCCAGTAGTTTCCTGGCGGGGCGCGCGACAGTCGGGGAGCTGTTTTTT. This sequence encodes CASSFLAGRATVGELFF. Supplemented by reference TRBV19 and TRBJ2-2, the full variable domain reads DGGITQSPKYLFRKEGQNVTLSCEQNLNHDAMYWYRQDPGQGLRLIYYSQIVNDFQKGDIAEGYSVSREKKESFPLTVTSAQKNPTAFYLCASSFLAGRATVGELFFGEGSRLTVL.

The rearrangement uses TRBV18 and TRBJ2-7, with TRBD2 identical over 14 bases. V lost 3 bases, J lost 5 bases, and 6 bases stayed unmatched. Germline V gene data show CDR1 as KGHSH and CDR2 as LQKENI. The CDR3 has 16 amino acids. The CDR3 bases are TGTGCCAGCTCACCCCCGGGACTAGCGGGAGCCCACGAGCAGTACTTC. Its translation is CASSPPGLAGAHEQYF.

The chain couples TRBV5-6 to TRBJ1-6; 7 bases fit TRBD1. The germline V gene has CDR1 SGHDT and CDR2 YYEEEE. J was trimmed by 8 bases and V by 4 bases; bases with no gene match: 6. The CDR3 runs 14 residues. In DNA, the CDR3 is TGTGCCAGCAGCCCTGGGACAGCTTATTCACCCCTCCACTTT. It translates to CASSPGTAYSPLHF.

The genes are TRBV5-6 and TRBJ2-7; the match to TRBD1 covers 7 bases. V lost 4 bases and J lost 3; bases outside the gene matches: 4. CDR1 SGHDT and CDR2 YYEEEE come from the germline V gene. The CDR3 covers 13 residues. DNA for the CDR3: TGTGCCAGCAGCAGACAGGGACACTACGAGCAGTACTTC. As protein: CASSRQGHYEQYF.

This sequence joins TRBV28 and TRBJ2-5; D may be TRBD1 (6 bases). Trimming removed 5 bases at V and 5 bases at J, with 15 bases between. CDR1 is MDHEN, CDR2 SYDVKM, per germline. CDR3 size: 14 residues. The CDR3 nucleotides read TGTGCCAGCAGTCCAGCCGGGACACCGGAGACCCAGTACTTC. This codes for CASSPAGTPETQYF.

The chain couples TRBV28 to TRBJ1-4; maybe TRBD1 (5 bases). Trimming pared 3 bases from V and 5 bases from J, leaving 13 bases between. The germline V gene has CDR1 MDHEN and CDR2 SYDVKM. CDR3 length: 15 residues. This CDR3 reads CASSFAGRENEKLFF. The CDR3 region has the DNA TGTGCCAGCAGTTTCGCAGGGAGGGAGAATGAAAAACTGTTTTTT.

This clone was seen once. The chain recombines TRBV30 with TRBJ1-4, with D possibly matching TRBD1 (6 bases). The germline CDR1 and CDR2 sequences are GTSNPN and SVGIG (reference sequence). V was cut by 1 base and J by 4 bases, with 13 bases left in between. The CDR3 sequence is 15 residues long. The CDR3 is CAWSGIRGGNEKLFF. In DNA form, the CDR3 reads TGTGCCTGGAGTGGTATCAGGGGCGGTAATGAAAAACTGTTTTTT.

The J gene is TRBJ2-7, the V gene TRBV5-1; D is uncertain. CDR1 SGHRS and CDR2 YFSETQ come from the germline V gene. The CDR3 is 14 amino acids. Trimming took off 0 bases at V and 2 bases at J, with 9 bases between the two ends. This CDR3 is CASSLAVATYEQYF. The CDR3 nucleotides are TGCGCCAGCAGCTTGGCCGTAGCAACCTACGAGCAGTACTTC.

The chain uses TRBV19 and TRBJ2-7; 10 positions agree with TRBD2. CDR1 is LNHDA, CDR2 SQIVND, per germline (reference sequence). Germline trimming cut 4 bases from V and 0 bases from J; bases unmatched to any gene: 3. The CDR3 runs 15 residues. In DNA, the CDR3 is TGTGCCAGTAGTAACAGCGGGAGGGCCTCCTACGAGCAGTACTTC. This sequence encodes CASSNSGRASYEQYF.

The chain employs TRBV18 and TRBJ2-3; 8 bases align to TRBD2. The CDR3 extends over 16 amino acids. Germline values: CDR1 KGHSH, CDR2 LQKENI. J was trimmed by 0 bases and V by 3 bases; bases with no gene match: 5. CDR3 region: CASSPRLASSTDTQYF. The CDR3 coding sequence is TGTGCCAGCTCACCGAGACTAGCGTCTAGCACAGATACGCAGTATTTT.

The chain recombines TRBV9 with TRBJ1-2; perhaps TRBD1 as D (6 bases). CDR3 size: 15 residues. V was cut by 4 bases and J by 8 bases, with 21 bases left in between. Germline V lookup: CDR1 SGDLS, CDR2 YYNGEE. The CDR3 reads CASSPPSRGLGGYTF. The DNA of the CDR3 is TGTGCCAGCAGCCCCCCAAGCAGGGGTCTGGGGGGCTACACCTTC.

V and J are TRBV6-6 and TRBJ1-4; D gene ambiguous. CDR3 length: 11 residues. The V and J ends lost 4 bases and 8 bases respectively, with 5 bases between them. CDR1 is MNHNY, CDR2 SVGAGI, per germline (reference sequence). DNA of the CDR3: TGTGCCAGCAGTTTTAGCGAAAAACTGTTTTTT. Translating gives CASSFSEKLFF.